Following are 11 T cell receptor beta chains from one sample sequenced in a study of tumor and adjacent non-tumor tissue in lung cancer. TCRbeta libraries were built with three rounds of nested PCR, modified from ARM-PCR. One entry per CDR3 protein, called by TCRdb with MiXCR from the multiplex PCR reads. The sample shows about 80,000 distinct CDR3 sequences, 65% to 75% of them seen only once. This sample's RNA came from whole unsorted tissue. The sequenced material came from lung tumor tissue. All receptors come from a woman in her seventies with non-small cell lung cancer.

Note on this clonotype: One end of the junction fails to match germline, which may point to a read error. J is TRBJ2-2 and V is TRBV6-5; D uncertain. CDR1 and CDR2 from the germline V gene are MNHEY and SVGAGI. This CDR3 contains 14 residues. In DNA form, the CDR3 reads TGTACCAGCAGCCCATCTGTTGAGACCGGGGAGCTGTTTTTT. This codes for CTSSPSVETGELFF.

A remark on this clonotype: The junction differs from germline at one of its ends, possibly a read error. CDR3 bases: TGTACCAGCGGTTTCCCTAGCGGGTGGGAGACTCCGTACTTC. Translating it yields CTSGFPSGWETPYF. V gene TRBV6-5 combines with J gene TRBJ2-5, with TRBD2 matching 8 bases. Germline values: CDR1 MNHEY, CDR2 SVGAGI. This CDR3 region has 14 residues.

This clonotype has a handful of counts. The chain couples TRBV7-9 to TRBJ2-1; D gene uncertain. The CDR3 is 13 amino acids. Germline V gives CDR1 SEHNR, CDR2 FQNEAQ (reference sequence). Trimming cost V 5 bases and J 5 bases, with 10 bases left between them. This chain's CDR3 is CASSQPGDNEQFF. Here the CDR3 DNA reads TGTGCCAGCAGCCAGCCTGGGGACAATGAGCAGTTCTTC. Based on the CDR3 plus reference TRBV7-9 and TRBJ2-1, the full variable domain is DTGVSQNPRHKITKRGQNVTFRCDPISEHNRLYWYRQTLGQGPEFLTYFQNEAQLEKSRLLSDRFSAERPKGSFSTLEIQRTEQGDSAMYLCASSQPGDNEQFFGPGTRLTVL.

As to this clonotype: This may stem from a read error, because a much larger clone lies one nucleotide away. The CDR3 DNA reads as TGTGTCAGCATGGGGTCGGGGATAGCCAAAAACATTCAGTACTTC. Protein product: CVSMGSGIAKNIQYF. This rearrangement joins TRBV28 to TRBJ2-4; the D gene is possibly TRBD2 (5 bases). The CDR3 runs to 15 residues. Germline-derived CDR1 and CDR2 are MDHEN and SYDVKM. The whole variable domain, remainder taken from reference TRBV28 and TRBJ2-4, is DVKVTQSSRYLVKRTGEKVFLECVQDMDHENMFWYRQDPGLGLRLIYFSYDVKMKEKGDIPEGYSVSREKKERFSLILESASTNQTSMYLCVSMGSGIAKNIQYFGAGTRLSVL.

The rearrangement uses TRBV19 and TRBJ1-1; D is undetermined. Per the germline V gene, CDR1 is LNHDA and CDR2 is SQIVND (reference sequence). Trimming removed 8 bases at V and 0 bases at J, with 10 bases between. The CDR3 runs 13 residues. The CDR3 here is CASSRGLNTEAFF. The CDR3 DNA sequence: TGTGCCAGTTCCAGAGGGTTGAACACTGAAGCTTTCTTT.

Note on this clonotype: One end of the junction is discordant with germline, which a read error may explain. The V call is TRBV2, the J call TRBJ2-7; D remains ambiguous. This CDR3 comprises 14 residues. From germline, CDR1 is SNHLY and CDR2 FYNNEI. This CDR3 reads CANSAHSSQYEQYF. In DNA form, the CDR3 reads TGTGCCAACAGTGCTCACAGCTCCCAATACGAGCAGTACTTC.

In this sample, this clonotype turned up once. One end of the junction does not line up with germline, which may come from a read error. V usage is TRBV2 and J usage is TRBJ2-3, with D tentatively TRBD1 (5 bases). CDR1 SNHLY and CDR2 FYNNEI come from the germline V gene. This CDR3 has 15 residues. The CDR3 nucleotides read TGTGTCAGCAGGGCCCCGTGGACCCGCACAGATACGCAGTATTTT. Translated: CVSRAPWTRTDTQYF.

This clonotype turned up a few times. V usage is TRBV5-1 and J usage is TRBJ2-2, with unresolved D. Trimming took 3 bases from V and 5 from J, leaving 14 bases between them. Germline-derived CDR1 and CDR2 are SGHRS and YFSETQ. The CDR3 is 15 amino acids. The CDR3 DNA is TGCGCCAGCAGCTCCCGAAACGATTTGACCGGGGAGCTGTTTTTT. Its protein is CASSSRNDLTGELFF.

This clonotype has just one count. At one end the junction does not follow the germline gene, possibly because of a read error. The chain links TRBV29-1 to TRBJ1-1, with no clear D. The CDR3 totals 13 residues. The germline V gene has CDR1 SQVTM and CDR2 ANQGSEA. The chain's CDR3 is CSFDVSYGAEAFF. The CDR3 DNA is TGTAGCTTTGATGTTTCTTACGGCGCTGAAGCTTTCTTT.

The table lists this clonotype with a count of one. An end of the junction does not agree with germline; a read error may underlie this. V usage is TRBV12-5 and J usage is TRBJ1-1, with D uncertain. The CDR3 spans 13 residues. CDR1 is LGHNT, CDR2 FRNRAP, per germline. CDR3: CASGEDLSTEALF. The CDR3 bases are TGTGCTAGTGGTGAGGACTTGAGCACTGAAGCTCTCTTT.

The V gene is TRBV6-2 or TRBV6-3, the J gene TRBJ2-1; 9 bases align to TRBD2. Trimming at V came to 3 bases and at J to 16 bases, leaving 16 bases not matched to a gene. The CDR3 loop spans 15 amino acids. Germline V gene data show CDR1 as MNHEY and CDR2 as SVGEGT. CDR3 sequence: CASSYGGRESNEHFF. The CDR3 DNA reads TGTGCCAGCAGTTATGGCGGGAGGGAATCAAATGAACATTTCTTC.